A single T cell receptor beta chain is shown here with its context. Which antigen it targets is not known. Base-call qualities are not available, and no considerably larger clone is one nucleotide away. The CDR3 starts with the cysteine, ends with the phenylalanine, and has 15 residues. Solely the CDR3 DNA is kept, with 45 bases framed from the first base. Clipping removes 1 base from V and 3 bases from J, with 4 as the unmatched junction base count. Taken from the germline V gene, the CDR1 and CDR2 loops are MDHEN and SYDVKM. The data belong to a study of OX40 agonist ivuxolimab in advanced cancers. Some background on the complete study: Ivuxolimab was a fully human IgG2 agonistic monoclonal antibody targeting the costimulatory receptor OX40 (CD134). Intravenous ivuxolimab was administered to patients every 2 weeks at six dose levels: 0.01, 0.1, 0.3, 1.5, 3 and 10 mg/kg. Among the roughly 50 dose-escalation patients, around 20 had hepatocellular carcinoma, roughly 15 melanoma, 9 renal cell carcinoma and 9 head and neck cancer. Partial responses were achieved by three dose-escalation patients, of whom one had hepatocellular carcinoma and two had cutaneous melanoma. The point of sequencing TCRbeta in the periphery was to test whether ivuxolimab changed TCR sequence diversity and drove clonal T-cell expansion. Patients were allowed to have had prior anti-PD-1, anti-PD-L1 or anti-CTLA-4 therapy, and around two fifths of the dose-escalation patients had been treated with checkpoint inhibitors. In the dose-escalation cohort, about four fifths of patients were male, and the mean age was roughly 60 years with a range of about 20 to 79. The paper reports the monotherapy dose-escalation portion (N = 52 patients) of the phase I ivuxolimab trial.

What the authors observed across the whole study: Low levels of normalized T-cell clonal expansion were also seen in some patients who did not respond. Which antigens the clonally expanded peripheral T cells were specific for was not determined. In the 0.1-3.0 mg/kg groups, partial responders had among the lowest normalized peripheral clonal expansion, particularly in CD8+ T cells. After ivuxolimab, CD8+ T cells had more expanded clones than CD4+ T cells on average. At doses of 0.1 to 3.0 mg/kg, clonal expansion of both CD4+ and CD8+ T cells in blood was seen between baseline and week 6.

The trial excluded patients who had a history of autoimmune disease or who were on systemic immunosuppression. Peripheral blood for TCR sequencing was drawn from every dose cohort at baseline, at cycle 4 day 1 and at cycle 7 day 1. The samples were taken from a phase I, first-in-human, multicenter, open-label dose-escalation trial of ivuxolimab. Adults with locally advanced or metastatic melanoma, renal cell, hepatocellular, or head and neck squamous cell carcinoma were enrolled in the trial. CD4+ and CD8+ T cells were sorted separately from peripheral blood before TCR sequencing. For sequencing of the TCRbeta CDR3 region, genomic DNA was extracted from the sorted cells. The immunoSEQ Assay was used for sequencing of TCRbeta CDR3 regions. TCRdb carries this immuneACCESS record with in-frame sequences only. Its versions omit some clonotypes, under half of them owing to an unresolved V gene in the studies checked, with the rest unexplained. Here the sample has approximately 40,000 clones; roughly 81% occur a single time. The ten largest clones add up to approximately 16% of the sample.

This material consisted of CD4+ or CD8+ T cells sorted from blood, taken in a trial of the OX40 agonist ivuxolimab. This receptor was obtained from an adult with an advanced solid tumor such as melanoma, head and neck, liver or kidney cancer. The chain links TRBV28 with TRBJ2-7, with 9 central nucleotides matching TRBD1. The CDR3 has the sequence CASSLSGQGFYEQYF. The DNA sequence reads TGTGCCAGCAGTTTATCGGGACAGGGATTCTACGAGCAGTACTTC.